This T cell receptor (beta chain) came from a study of identical twins (dated by TCRdb to about 2016). With respect to the entire study: To test whether fetal clonotypes persist, this study deep-sequenced TCR alpha and beta repertoires from monozygotic twins, from unrelated adults of various ages, and from cord blood. To rule out contamination, replicate twin experiments were performed at different times with different library preparation protocols.

Every donor in the study was a healthy Caucasian. The twin cohort comprised three pairs of female monozygotic twins, all aged roughly 18 to 30 years. Positive isolation kits from Invitrogen were used to isolate the CD4+ and CD8+ T cell populations. As for this clonotype: Its binding antigen is unknown. No base quality values were provided; no much bigger clone lies one nucleotide off.

As encoded in the germline V gene, CDR1 is SQVTM while CDR2 is ANQGSEA. Spanning cysteine to phenylalanine, the CDR3 consists of 17 amino acids. CDR3 DNA is the only sequence kept; it has 51 bases, read in frame from the first base. From V the trimming removes 7 bases and from J it removes 8 bases, while the gene matches leave 21 bases of the junction unaccounted for. The library was generated by 5' RACE. Sequencing used an Illumina HiSeq 2000. Template switching introduced a universal primer binding site; the final cDNA contained a unique molecular identifier, enabling accurate counting of TCR cDNA molecules. First-strand cDNA for TCR alpha and beta chains was synthesized from specific primers in the conserved constant-segment region. To control for contamination, every cDNA library carried two barcodes: a SMART-Mk sample barcode plus Illumina barcodes. Two successive PCR steps introduced TruSeq adapter sequences along with Illumina sample barcodes. The Illumina HiSeq platform was used with custom primers to sequence TCR alpha and beta cDNA libraries. On the study's bioinformatics: MiGEC processed the raw reads to extract unique molecular identifiers, while MiXCR was used to determine the CDR3 positions. For each individual, recombination models were inferred using an EM algorithm with the repgenHMM and IGoR tools. Shared clonotype analysis was performed with the tcR package in R, normalizing sharing by the product of cloneset sizes. To study raw recombination free of thymic and clonal selection effects, out-of-frame nonproductive sequences were analyzed. Through fastp at Q25 and MiXCR, TCRdb rebuilt clones from the public reads, retaining in-frame beta chains. Rows merge per CDR3 protein into single entries with the most common DNA and genes. None of the V and J calls come from the authors' own analysis; TCRdb made them. The sample table holds 500,000 or so distinct CDR3 sequences, of which around 14% were seen once. The ten largest clones represent about 0.53% of the sample.

General study outcomes and caveats: Because the same donors could not be followed over many years, the conclusions relied on cross-sectional statistical analysis. Out-of-frame TCR alpha sequences shared between twins showed an excess of low generation-probability sequences compared with coincidental sharing between unrelated individuals. Recombination models systematically underestimated out-of-frame TCR alpha sharing in monozygotic twins but agreed with sharing between unrelated individuals. Abundant cord blood beta clonotypes carried fewer insertions; young adult naive repertoires showed a weaker similar trend, while memory repertoires showed none. Zero-insertion analyses could be partly confounded by invariant T cells such as MAIT and iNKT, though diverse VJ usage argued against such confounding for most clonotypes. A weaker excess of twin sharing was found in beta out-of-frame sequences because the signal-to-noise ratio was lowered by fewer shared sequences.

This sample also appeared in a second study, on yellow fever vaccine responses in identical twins. From the second report: The T cell response to vaccination in identical twins was reported by the authors to appear partly convergent and partly personalized. In identical twins, the study followed T cell clones that responded to the vaccine with precision.

The V and J genes are TRBV29-1 and TRBJ2-1; TRBD1 agrees with 9 junctional bases. Sequencing used CD4+ T cells sorted from blood. This receptor was obtained from a woman younger than 35 in good health. The CDR3 sequence is CSASAVRTGVTVDEQFF. The DNA is as follows: TGCAGCGCTTCGGCTGTAAGGACAGGGGTTACTGTGGATGAGCAGTTCTTC.